The next 22 T cell receptor beta chains were all read from a single sample in a study of blood T cell repertoires in COVID-19. Using immunoSEQ multiplex PCR, the repertoire was profiled, and TCRdb retains in-frame clones only, with some absent. Of over 120,000 clones listed, 87% are singletons. The specimen was peripheral blood. The source of these receptors is a woman aged 45-60 years with acute or convalescent COVID-19.

The chain's CDR3 is CASNPTGESSPLHF. In DNA form, the CDR3 reads TGTGCCAGCAACCCGACAGGAGAAAGTTCACCCCTCCACTTT. The chain combines TRBV27 with TRBJ1-6, with D tentatively TRBD1 (6 bases). The germline gives CDR1 MNHEY, CDR2 SMNVEV (reference sequence). This CDR3 contains 14 residues. Trimming pared 7 bases from V and 9 bases from J, leaving 16 bases between.

This chain links TRBV6-4 with TRBJ2-1; 7 nucleotides match TRBD2. In germline, CDR1 is MRHNA, CDR2 SNTAGT. The length of the CDR3 is 15 residues. The junction had 3 bases not matched to a gene; V was cut back by 0 bases and J by 4 bases. This CDR3 is CASSDSISGYNEQFF. CDR3 DNA sequence: TGTGCCAGCAGTGACTCGATTAGCGGGTACAATGAGCAGTTCTTC.

V is TRBV6-5 and J is TRBJ1-1; 9 bases align to TRBD1. In germline, CDR1 is MNHEY, CDR2 SVGAGI. The CDR3 spans 13 residues. V shed 7 bases, J shed 3 bases, and the junction held 3 bases outside the gene matches. The CDR3 DNA sequence: TGTGCCAGCACTAGGACAGGGGACACTGAAGCTTTCTTT. This gives the protein CASTRTGDTEAFF.

This clone was seen once. This sequence joins TRBV2 and TRBJ1-2, with 8 bases lining up with TRBD1. The CDR3 is made up of 15 amino acids. The germline V gene encodes CDR1 SNHLY and CDR2 FYNNEI. With V trimmed by 6 bases and J by 4 bases, 10 bases remained unmatched. In DNA form, the CDR3 reads TGTGCCAGCAGCCCTCCACAGGGGGTGGGCTATGGCTACACCTTC. The encoded protein is CASSPPQGVGYGYTF.

The chain recombines TRBV7-3 with TRBJ2-1, with D perhaps TRBD2 (5 bases). CDR1 SGHTA and CDR2 FQGTGA come from the germline V gene. The CDR3 loop spans 15 amino acids. V was clipped by 5 bases and J by 6 bases, with 17 bases between them. CDR3 protein: CASSPRLGEGNEQFF. For the CDR3, the DNA is TGTGCCAGCAGCCCCCGGCTGGGAGAAGGCAATGAGCAGTTCTTC.

The CDR3 nucleotides are TGTGCCAGTAAGGCTGCGACAGGGTTTTTCTACGAGCAGTACTTC. Encoded protein: CASKAATGFFYEQYF. The chain carries TRBV19 and TRBJ2-7; TRBD1 agrees at 7 bases. V was pared by 7 bases and J by 3 bases, with 12 bases of the junction left unmatched. The germline V gene encodes CDR1 LNHDA and CDR2 SQIVND (reference sequence). There are 15 residues in the CDR3.

The J gene is TRBJ2-1, the V gene TRBV11-2, with D possibly being TRBD2 (5 bases). This CDR3 has 15 amino acids. CDR1 and CDR2 from the germline V gene are SGHAT and FQNNGV. Trimming took 1 base from V and 2 from J, leaving 9 bases between them. The CDR3 is CASSLGLAAYNEQFF. The CDR3 DNA sequence: TGTGCCAGCAGCTTAGGGCTAGCAGCCTACAATGAGCAGTTCTTC. Full variable domain (remainder filled in from reference TRBV11-2 and TRBJ2-1): EAGVAQSPRYKIIEKRQSVAFWCNPISGHATLYWYQQILGQGPKLLIQFQNNGVVDDSQLPKDRFSAERLKGVDSTLKIQPAKLEDSAVYLCASSLGLAAYNEQFFGPGTRLTVL.

A single count supports this clone. The rearrangement links TRBV5-1 to TRBJ2-2, with 8 bases identical to TRBD2. The V segment lost 3 bases and the J segment 2 bases; nucleotides outside the gene matches: 9. This CDR3 spans 17 amino acids. Germline V gene sequence: CDR1 SGHRS, CDR2 YFSETQ. The CDR3 DNA follows: TGCGCCAGCAGCTCGGTCAGCGGGGGATTTAACACCGGGGAGCTGTTTTTT. Protein: CASSSVSGGFNTGELFF.

V and J are TRBV5-7 and TRBJ1-4; TRBD1 agrees at 10 bases. TRBV5-7 counts as an open reading frame of uncertain function. The CDR3 sequence is 14 residues long. The ends lost 6 bases at V and 7 bases at J; junction bases unmatched: 6. The CDR3 here is CASTRDRGSEKLFF. CDR3 nucleotide sequence: TGTGCCAGCACCCGGGACAGGGGAAGTGAAAAACTGTTTTTT.

This chain uses TRBV10-3 with TRBJ2-2; D remains unclear. This CDR3 comprises 15 residues. The germline gives CDR1 ENHRY, CDR2 SYGVKD. Trimming pared 6 bases from V and 1 base from J, leaving 12 bases between. CDR3 protein: CAISEKIRNTGELFF. As DNA, the CDR3 is TGTGCCATCAGCGAGAAAATTCGGAACACCGGGGAGCTGTTTTTT.

This clone was recorded a few times. The gene calls are TRBV11-3 and TRBJ2-1, with 9 positions matching TRBD1. The J segment lost 6 bases and the V segment lost 3 bases, leaving 3 bases of the junction unmatched. The CDR3 sequence is 14 residues long. Looked up from germline, CDR1 is SGHNT and CDR2 is YENEEA. The CDR3 DNA follows: TGTGCCAGCAGCTTGGGACAGGGATTCAATGAGCAGTTCTTC. This sequence encodes CASSLGQGFNEQFF.

The chain combines TRBV29-1 with TRBJ2-3; 8 bases are shared with TRBD2. With V trimmed by 6 bases and J by 0 bases, 8 bases remained unmatched. Per the germline V gene, CDR1 is SQVTM and CDR2 is ANQGSEA. The CDR3 runs to 15 residues. The CDR3 coding sequence is TGCAGCGTCAAACGAGCGGGGGATAGCACAGATACGCAGTATTTT. It translates to CSVKRAGDSTDTQYF.

The chain recombines TRBV7-9 with TRBJ2-7, with a weak D call TRBD2 (6 bases). Germline CDR1 reads SEHNR; CDR2 reads FQNEAQ (reference sequence). The CDR3 is 14 residues long. V lost 5 bases and J lost 1, with 12 bases in between. The CDR3 is CASSRDGLSYEQYF. The DNA for the CDR3 is TGTGCCAGCAGCCGGGACGGACTATCCTACGAGCAGTACTTC.

The chain is built from TRBV19 and TRBJ1-1; D is undetermined. Trimming took off 5 bases at V and 7 bases at J, with 14 bases between the two ends. This CDR3 has 13 residues. Germline CDR1 LNHDA, CDR2 SQIVND (reference sequence). The CDR3 nucleotides read TGTGCCAGTAGTCGAAAGCTAGTAGTTGAAGCTTTCTTT. It is translated as CASSRKLVVEAFF. The entire variable domain, with the rest obtained from reference TRBV19 and TRBJ1-1, is as follows: DGGITQSPKYLFRKEGQNVTLSCEQNLNHDAMYWYRQDPGQGLRLIYYSQIVNDFQKGDIAEGYSVSREKKESFPLTVTSAQKNPTAFYLCASSRKLVVEAFFGQGTRLTVV.

The V call is TRBV11-2, the J call TRBJ1-5, with D possibly TRBD1 on 6 matching bases. The CDR3 totals 15 residues. V was pared by 3 bases and J by 3 bases, with 12 bases between. In germline, CDR1 is SGHAT, CDR2 FQNNGV. The CDR3 nucleotides are TGTGCCAGCAGCTTGGACAGCTTACACAATCAGCCCCAGCATTTT. Encoded protein: CASSLDSLHNQPQHF.

V and J are TRBV27 and TRBJ2-7, with 9 bases lining up with TRBD2. Germline V gives CDR1 MNHEY, CDR2 SMNVEV (reference sequence). The CDR3 consists of 14 residues. With V trimmed by 5 bases and J by 3 bases, 5 bases remained unmatched. In DNA form, the CDR3 reads TGTGCCAGCAGTGCGGGGGGGTACGTCTACGAGCAGTACTTC. This gives the protein CASSAGGYVYEQYF.

The rearrangement uses TRBV7-9 and TRBJ1-4; a weak D match, TRBD1 (5 bases). The V gene lost 5 bases and the J gene lost 6 bases, with 16 bases spanning the gap. CDR1 is SEHNR, CDR2 FQNEAQ, per germline (reference sequence). This CDR3 spans 15 amino acids. The CDR3 DNA reads TGTGCCAGCAGCCCAGTGGACGGAGGGGATGAAAAACTGTTTTTT. It specifies CASSPVDGGDEKLFF.

The chain joins TRBV7-6 to TRBJ1-1; 7 bases agree with TRBD1. Per the germline V gene, CDR1 is SGHVS and CDR2 is FNYEAQ. This CDR3 is built from 14 residues. Trimming took 7 bases from V and 0 from J; bases not matched to a gene: 5. CDR3 region: CASTIDRVNTEAFF. For the CDR3, the DNA is TGTGCCAGCACCATAGACAGGGTGAACACTGAAGCTTTCTTT.

The chain has TRBV1 and TRBJ2-2; the table's D gene call, TRBD2, was not cross checked with the DNA. TRBV1 is a documented pseudogene. The CDR3 runs to 16 residues. The CDR3: CTSSQRLAGGTGELFF. CDR3 DNA sequence: TGCACCAGCAGCCAGAGACTAGCGGGGGGGACCGGGGAGCTGTTTTTT.

The genes are TRBV10-1 and TRBJ2-3, with TRBD2 as a possible D gene (6 bases). The V end lost 2 bases, the J end lost 2 bases, and 11 bases lay between the germline ends. The germline CDR1 and CDR2 sequences are WNHNN and SYGVQD (reference sequence). This CDR3 has 15 residues. CDR3 DNA: TGCGCCAGCAGTGAGGGGAGCGGGTACACAGATACGCAGTATTTT. It is translated as CASSEGSGYTDTQYF.

The chain uses TRBV18 and TRBJ1-4; 8 bases map to TRBD1. This CDR3 is built from 14 residues. V lost 3 bases and J lost 8; bases outside the gene matches: 5. The germline gives CDR1 KGHSH, CDR2 LQKENI. In DNA, the CDR3 is TGTGCCAGCTCACCCGGACAGGGCGGCGAAAAACTGTTTTTT. This encodes CASSPGQGGEKLFF. Complete variable domain (other parts from reference TRBV18 and TRBJ1-4): NAGVMQNPRHLVRRRGQEARLRCSPMKGHSHVYWYRQLPEEGLKFMVYLQKENIIDESGMPKERFSAEFPKEGPSILRIQQVVRGDSAAYFCASSPGQGGEKLFFGSGTQLSVL.

This chain joins TRBV4-2 and TRBJ1-3; the match to TRBD1 covers 7 bases. From germline, CDR1 is LGHNA and CDR2 YNFKEQ. V was pared by 0 bases and J by 1 base, with 6 bases of the junction left unmatched. This CDR3 is 17 amino acids long. CDR3 coding DNA: TGTGCCAGCAGCCAAGAGGAGGGGGCGCATTCTGGAAACACCATATATTTT. Encoded protein: CASSQEEGAHSGNTIYF.